Listed here are 26 T cell receptor beta chains from one sample, sequenced in a study of T cell changes during pregnancy in multiple sclerosis. This table comes from immunoSEQ multiplex PCR, and its TCRdb copy is limited to in-frame clones, with some not included. Of approximately 40,000 clones in the sample, approximately 88% were seen once. The source was peripheral blood, collected in the first trimester of pregnancy. Receptors originate from a female donor in good health, enrolled as a control in a pregnancy study.

This sequence joins TRBV7-9 and TRBJ1-1, with 11 bases lining up with TRBD1. The V and J ends lost 5 bases and 3 bases, in that order; junction bases with no gene match: 2. CDR1 and CDR2 (germline): SEHNR, FQNEAQ (reference sequence). This CDR3 contains 14 residues. CDR3 DNA sequence: TGTGCCAGCAGCCAGGGACAGGGGGACACTGAAGCTTTCTTT. As protein: CASSQGQGDTEAFF.

The chain is built from TRBV13 and TRBJ1-4; TRBD1 agrees at 9 bases. CDR3 size: 16 residues. Unmatched junction bases numbered 8, after V lost 1 base and J lost 8 bases. Germline V gene sequence: CDR1 PRHDT, CDR2 FYEKMQ (reference sequence). The CDR3: CASSLVGGQGFEKLFF. CDR3 DNA: TGTGCCAGCAGCTTAGTAGGGGGACAGGGCTTCGAAAAACTGTTTTTT.

The V call is TRBV7-9, the J call TRBJ1-1, with a possible D match to TRBD1 (6 bases). V dropped 3 bases and J dropped 12 bases, with 14 bases sitting between them. Germline-derived CDR1 and CDR2 are SEHNR and FQNEAQ (reference sequence). The CDR3 covers 12 residues. CDR3 coding DNA: TGTGCCAGCAGCTTGGACAGCGCGGTAACTTTCTTT. This sequence encodes CASSLDSAVTFF.

The chain carries TRBV6-5 and TRBJ2-7; a possible D gene is TRBD2 (6 bases). CDR1 is MNHEY and CDR2 is SVGAGI in the germline V gene. The CDR3 is made up of 15 amino acids. The V end lost 6 bases, the J end lost 1 base, and 16 bases lay between the germline ends. CDR3 coding DNA: TGTGCCAGCAGGAGGAGGGTTGCGGCGTCCTACGAGCAGTACTTC. It is translated as CASRRRVAASYEQYF.

V usage is TRBV9 and J usage is TRBJ2-7; a possible D gene is TRBD1 (6 bases). CDR1 is SGDLS and CDR2 is YYNGEE in the germline V gene. The ends were cut back, 1 base at V and 3 bases at J, with 8 bases in the middle. The CDR3 length is 13 residues. The CDR3 here is CASSVTGNYEQYF. In nucleotides, the CDR3 is TGTGCCAGCAGCGTAACAGGGAACTACGAGCAGTACTTC. The whole variable domain, remainder taken from reference TRBV9 and TRBJ2-7, is DSGVTQTPKHLITATGQRVTLRCSPRSGDLSVYWYQQSLDQGLQFLIQYYNGEERAKGNILERFSAQQFPDLHSELNLSSLELGDSALYFCASSVTGNYEQYFGPGTRLTVT.

The chain uses TRBV19 and TRBJ1-4, with 7 bases fitting TRBD1. J gave up 8 bases and V 5 bases, and 8 bases lay outside the gene matches. This CDR3 region has 14 residues. From germline, CDR1 is LNHDA and CDR2 SQIVND (reference sequence). CDR3 region: CASSSGQMGEKLFF. The CDR3 DNA sequence: TGTGCCAGTAGTTCGGGACAGATGGGGGAAAAACTGTTTTTT.

The chain has TRBV9 and TRBJ2-3, with a possible D match to TRBD2 (5 bases). The V end was cut by 4 bases, the J end by 3 bases, with 12 bases between. Germline-derived CDR1 and CDR2 are SGDLS and YYNGEE. The length of the CDR3 is 14 residues. DNA for the CDR3: TGTGCCAGCAGCCCGGGGTTATCTACAGATACGCAGTATTTT. Encoded protein: CASSPGLSTDTQYF.

In its sample, this clone was seen a few times. The rearrangement uses TRBV9 and TRBJ1-1; 10 bases line up with TRBD1. Per the germline V gene, CDR1 is SGDLS and CDR2 is YYNGEE. CDR3 length: 15 residues. The ends lost 0 bases at V and 4 bases at J; junction bases unmatched: 3. The CDR3 loop reads CASSVGGQGSTEAFF. DNA for the CDR3: TGTGCCAGCAGCGTAGGGGGACAGGGGAGCACTGAAGCTTTCTTT.

The rearrangement joins TRBV4-3 to TRBJ1-5; unclear D gene. Looked up from germline, CDR1 is LGHNA and CDR2 is YSLEER. Trimming stripped 0 bases from V and 1 base from J, with 7 bases between. This CDR3 spans 15 amino acids. CDR3 residues: CASSQDHGSNQPQHF. The CDR3 DNA sequence: TGCGCCAGCAGCCAAGATCACGGGAGCAATCAGCCCCAGCATTTT.

Comments on this clone: No conserved phenylalanine or tryptophan ends this CDR3, so it is likely a read error. The DNA is omitted, as the CDR3 cannot be located on it reliably, and the CDR3 follows TCRdb's listing. The chain carries TRBV23-1 and TRBJ1-2. TRBV23-1 is given ORF status, its function remaining uncertain. The length of the CDR3 is 10 amino acids, counting both ends. CDR3: CASSQKEGPI.

The gene calls are TRBV4-3 and TRBJ2-7, with 12 bases aligning to TRBD1. CDR1 LGHNA and CDR2 YSLEER come from the germline V gene. The CDR3 totals 16 residues. V gave up 3 bases and J gave up 5 bases; unmatched junction bases: 8. The CDR3 bases are TGCGCCAGCAGCCAGGATTCCGGGACAGGGGGCCACGAGCAGTACTTC. As protein: CASSQDSGTGGHEQYF.

V is TRBV15 and J is TRBJ2-7, with TRBD2 matching 8 bases. From germline, CDR1 is LNHNV and CDR2 YYDKDF (reference sequence). Germline trimming cut 5 bases from V and 2 bases from J; bases unmatched to any gene: 14. This CDR3 region has 17 residues. CDR3 amino acids: CATSPNSGLEVPYEQYF. The CDR3, as DNA: TGTGCCACCAGCCCGAACTCGGGACTAGAGGTTCCCTACGAGCAGTACTTC.

The chain has TRBV9 and TRBJ2-7, with 15 bases that match TRBD2. V was pared by 3 bases and J by 5 bases, with 6 bases of the junction left unmatched. Germline assignment: CDR1 SGDLS and CDR2 YYNGEE. This CDR3 has 16 amino acids. CDR3 sequence reads: CASSGTSGGASDEQYF. CDR3 in DNA: TGTGCCAGCAGCGGGACTAGCGGGGGGGCGAGTGACGAGCAGTACTTC.

V is TRBV27 and J is TRBJ1-5; D unresolved. The V gene lost 3 bases and the J gene lost 1 base, with 10 bases spanning the gap. The CDR3 sequence is 15 residues long. Germline CDR1 MNHEY, CDR2 SMNVEV (reference sequence). As DNA, the CDR3 is TGTGCCAGCAGTTTGGAGGGCAGGAGCAATCAGCCCCAGCATTTT. Its protein product is CASSLEGRSNQPQHF.

The chain has TRBV29-1 and TRBJ2-2; TRBD1 matches at 12 bases. This CDR3 comprises 19 residues. Germline-derived CDR1 and CDR2 are SQVTM and ANQGSEA. The J segment lost 4 bases and the V segment lost 3 bases, leaving 15 bases of the junction unmatched. CDR3: CSVEFRGQGAAWGTGELFF. The CDR3 coding sequence is TGCAGCGTTGAGTTTCGGGGACAGGGGGCGGCTTGGGGCACCGGGGAGCTGTTTTTT.

The sample holds one count of this clone. This chain joins TRBV6-1 and TRBJ1-5, with 8 bases aligning to TRBD1. The germline V gene encodes CDR1 MNHNS and CDR2 SASEGT. V lost 6 bases to trimming and J lost 6 bases; unmatched junction nucleotides: 10. The CDR3 covers 15 residues. The DNA for the CDR3 is TGTGCCAGCAGGGCCATGGACAGGGAAGTTCAGCCCCAGCATTTT. Protein: CASRAMDREVQPQHF.

This clone was found a few times. The chain is built from TRBV9 and TRBJ2-5; D gene ambiguous. Germline assignment: CDR1 SGDLS and CDR2 YYNGEE. Trimming took 6 bases from V and 2 from J, leaving 14 bases between them. The CDR3 sequence is 14 residues long. CDR3 amino acids: CASTKRLGQETQYF. In DNA form, the CDR3 reads TGTGCCAGCACCAAGAGGTTAGGACAAGAGACCCAGTACTTC.

J is TRBJ2-4 and V is TRBV14; 9 bases align to TRBD1. CDR1 is SGHDN, CDR2 FVKESK, per germline. The CDR3 totals 15 residues. J gave up 1 base and V 4 bases, and 2 bases lay outside the gene matches. CDR3 sequence (DNA): TGTGCCAGCAGCCGAGGACAGGGGGCCAAAAACATTCAGTACTTC. This gives the protein CASSRGQGAKNIQYF.

The V call is TRBV29-1, the J call TRBJ1-2, with 12 bases identical to TRBD1. Germline V CDR1 and CDR2: SQVTM, ANQGSEA. There are 14 residues in the CDR3. The V segment lost 1 base and the J segment 7 bases; nucleotides outside the gene matches: 4. The CDR3 protein is CSVEVGQGAGGYTF. The CDR3 bases are TGCAGCGTTGAAGTGGGACAGGGGGCAGGTGGCTACACCTTC.

This clone counts as medium-sized (0.01 to 0.1%). The chain carries TRBV9 and TRBJ1-3, with 8 bases that match TRBD1. The V gene end was trimmed by 7 bases and the J gene end by 4 bases; junction bases not matched to a gene: 1. This CDR3 is built from 12 residues. Germline V gene lookup returns CDR1 SGDLS and CDR2 YYNGEE. DNA of the CDR3: TGTGCCAGCGGGGACAGGGGAAACACCATATATTTT. It encodes CASGDRGNTIYF.

This chain links TRBV9 with TRBJ2-2; TRBD1 agrees at 8 bases. J gave up 5 bases and V 4 bases, and 10 bases lay outside the gene matches. CDR1 SGDLS and CDR2 YYNGEE come from the germline V gene. This CDR3 region has 16 residues. The CDR3 bases are TGTGCCAGCAGCTCGCCCCAGCAGGGGGCGACCGGGGAGCTGTTTTTT. Its translation is CASSSPQQGATGELFF.

CDR3 loop: CASRQTGGGHQPQHF. The CDR3 coding sequence is TGTGCCAGCAGGCAGACAGGGGGAGGGCATCAGCCCCAGCATTTT. This chain joins TRBV6-5 and TRBJ1-5; the match to TRBD1 covers 9 bases. Germline CDR1 is MNHEY and CDR2 is SVGAGI. CDR3 length equals 15 residues. V was clipped by 6 bases and J by 5 bases; unmatched bases: 8.

This clone has only one observation. The chain carries TRBV30 and TRBJ1-5; no clear D. CDR1 and CDR2 from the germline V gene are GTSNPN and SVGIG (reference sequence). Trimming stripped 3 bases from V and 0 bases from J, with 9 bases between. The CDR3 contains 14 residues. The CDR3: CAWRGVYSNQPQHF. The CDR3 region has the DNA TGTGCCTGGAGAGGAGTCTATAGCAATCAGCCCCAGCATTTT.

This clone was found once. The chain has TRBV6-4 and TRBJ2-1; possible D gene TRBD1, 6 bases. Germline V gene sequence: CDR1 MRHNA, CDR2 SNTAGT. Trimming shortened V by 4 bases and J by 4 bases, and 14 bases separated the two germline ends. The CDR3 totals 15 residues. This chain's CDR3 is CASSGETGTYNEQFF. The CDR3 DNA reads TGTGCCAGCAGTGGCGAGACAGGAACTTACAATGAGCAGTTCTTC.

V usage is TRBV7-2 and J usage is TRBJ1-2; D remains unclear. This CDR3 contains 14 residues. Germline assignment: CDR1 SGHTA and CDR2 FQGNSA. Trimming removed 0 bases from V and 2 bases from J, with 7 bases in between. CDR3 nucleotides: TGTGCCAGCAGCTTAGCGACAATAAACTATGGCTACACCTTC. This translates into CASSLATINYGYTF.

The chain is built from TRBV28 and TRBJ2-7; 7 bases fit TRBD1. This CDR3 region has 15 residues. Germline V gene sequence: CDR1 MDHEN, CDR2 SYDVKM. V gave up 2 bases and J gave up 3 bases; unmatched junction bases: 7. The CDR3 bases are TGTGCCAGCAGTTTACGGACAGGTTCTCTCTACGAGCAGTACTTC. Protein: CASSLRTGSLYEQYF. Looking up the rest from reference TRBV28 and TRBJ2-7 gives the full variable domain: DVKVTQSSRYLVKRTGEKVFLECVQDMDHENMFWYRQDPGLGLRLIYFSYDVKMKEKGDIPEGYSVSREKKERFSLILESASTNQTSMYLCASSLRTGSLYEQYFGPGTRLTVT.